Included here is one T cell receptor beta chain sequence, with context. Germline V gene sequence: CDR1 LGHNA, CDR2 YSLEER. CDR3 length: 16 residues. V was clipped by 1 base and J by 0 bases, with 10 bases between them. This sample stems from a study of blood T cells in healthy people across ages. Primed by a sample-barcoded 5' primer and a J-beta primer mix, a second PCR proceeded for about 7 to 11 cycles. TCRdb fed the 5' RACE reads into MiXCR, producing one record per CDR3 protein. This sample has just over 800,000 distinct CDR3 sequences, with 62% found just once. This clonotype originated in a man under 40 in good health. J is TRBJ2-1 and V is TRBV4-3; D gene ambiguous. Sequenced: blood. CDR3 sequence: CASSQGIGPSYNEQFF. CDR3 coding DNA: TGCGCCAGCAGCCAAGGCATAGGGCCCTCCTACAATGAGCAGTTCTTC.